The 4 T cell receptor beta chains presented below share a single source sample, sequenced in a study of blood T cell repertoires in COVID-19. Repertoires were generated with immunoSEQ multiplex PCR, while TCRdb's copy carries only in-frame clones and drops some. The sample gives hundreds of thousands of clones, approximately 88% of which show up once; approximately 3% is in the top ten. Specimen: peripheral blood. These receptor sequences come from a woman aged 30 to 39 with COVID-19, enrolled during active disease.

V and J are TRBV9 and TRBJ1-2; D gene uncertain. There are 14 residues in the CDR3. Germline V CDR1 and CDR2: SGDLS, YYNGEE. V lost 1 base to trimming and J lost 8 bases, with 15 bases between them. This CDR3 reads CASSVPGRPDGYTF. Written as DNA, the CDR3 is TGTGCCAGCAGCGTACCGGGAAGGCCGGACGGCTACACCTTC. Full variable domain (rest looked up from reference TRBV9 and TRBJ1-2): DSGVTQTPKHLITATGQRVTLRCSPRSGDLSVYWYQQSLDQGLQFLIQYYNGEERAKGNILERFSAQQFPDLHSELNLSSLELGDSALYFCASSVPGRPDGYTFGSGTRLTVV.

The chain links TRBV6-5 to TRBJ1-5, with D possibly being TRBD1 (5 bases). Trimming shortened V by 6 bases and J by 2 bases, and 11 bases separated the two germline ends. This CDR3 has 14 residues. Germline values: CDR1 MNHEY, CDR2 SVGAGI. The chain's CDR3 is CASRLGGGNQPQHF. The CDR3 region has the DNA TGTGCCAGCAGACTCGGGGGGGGCAATCAGCCCCAGCATTTT.

This rearrangement joins TRBV18 to TRBJ1-5, with D maybe TRBD1 (5 bases). The length of the CDR3 is 16 residues. Per the germline V gene, CDR1 is KGHSH and CDR2 is LQKENI. V was cut by 0 bases and J by 7 bases, with 16 bases left in between. CDR3 nucleotide sequence: TGTGCCAGCTCACCACCGGCTGGGGCAGGTGTGCAGCCCCAGCATTTT. Translating gives CASSPPAGAGVQPQHF.

This rearrangement joins TRBV28 to TRBJ2-3; a weak D match, TRBD2 (6 bases). CDR3 length: 15 amino acids. Germline values: CDR1 MDHEN, CDR2 SYDVKM. The V end was cut by 6 bases, the J end by 5 bases, with 18 bases between. The CDR3 bases are TGTGCCAGCAGCCGCGCCGGGACTGAGCAAGATACGCAGTATTTT. Translating it yields CASSRAGTEQDTQYF.